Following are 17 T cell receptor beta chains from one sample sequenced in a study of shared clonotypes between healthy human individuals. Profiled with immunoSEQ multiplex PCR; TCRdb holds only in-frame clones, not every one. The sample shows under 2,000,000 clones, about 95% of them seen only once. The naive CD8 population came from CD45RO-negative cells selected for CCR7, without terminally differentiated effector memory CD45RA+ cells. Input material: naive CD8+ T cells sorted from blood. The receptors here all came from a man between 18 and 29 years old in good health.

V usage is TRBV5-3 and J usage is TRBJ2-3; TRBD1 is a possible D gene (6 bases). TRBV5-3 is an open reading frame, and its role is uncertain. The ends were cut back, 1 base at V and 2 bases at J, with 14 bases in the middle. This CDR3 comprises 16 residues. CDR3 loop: CARSLRGIGHTDTQYF. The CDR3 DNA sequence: TGTGCCAGAAGCTTGAGGGGGATTGGACACACAGATACGCAGTATTTT.

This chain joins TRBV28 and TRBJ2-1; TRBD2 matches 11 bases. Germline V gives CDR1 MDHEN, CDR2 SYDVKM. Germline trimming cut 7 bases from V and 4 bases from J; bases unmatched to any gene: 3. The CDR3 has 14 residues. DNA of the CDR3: TGTGCCAGCACGACTAGCGGGGTTTACAATGAGCAGTTCTTC. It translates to CASTTSGVYNEQFF.

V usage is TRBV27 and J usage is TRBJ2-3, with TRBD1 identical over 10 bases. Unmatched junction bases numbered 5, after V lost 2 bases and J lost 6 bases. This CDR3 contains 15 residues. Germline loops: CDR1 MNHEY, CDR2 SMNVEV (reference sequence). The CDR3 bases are TGTGCCAGCAGTTTAGTAGGGACAGGGGAGGATACGCAGTATTTT. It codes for CASSLVGTGEDTQYF.

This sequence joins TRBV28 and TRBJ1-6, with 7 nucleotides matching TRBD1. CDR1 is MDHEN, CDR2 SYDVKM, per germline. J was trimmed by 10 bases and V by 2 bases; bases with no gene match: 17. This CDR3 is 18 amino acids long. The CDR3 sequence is CASSLRGGGWGGGSPLHF. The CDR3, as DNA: TGTGCCAGCAGTTTAAGGGGCGGTGGATGGGGAGGGGGCTCACCCCTCCACTTT.

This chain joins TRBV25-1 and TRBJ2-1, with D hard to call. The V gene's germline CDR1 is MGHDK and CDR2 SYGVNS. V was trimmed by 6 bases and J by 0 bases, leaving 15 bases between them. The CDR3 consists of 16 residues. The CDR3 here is CASSSFGSSSYNEQFF. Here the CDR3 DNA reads TGTGCCAGCAGCTCATTCGGATCAAGCTCCTACAATGAGCAGTTCTTC.

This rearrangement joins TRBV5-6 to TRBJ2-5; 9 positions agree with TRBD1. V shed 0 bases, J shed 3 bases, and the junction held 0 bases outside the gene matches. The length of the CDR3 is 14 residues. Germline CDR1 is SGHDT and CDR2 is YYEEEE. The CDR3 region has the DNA TGTGCCAGCAGCTTGGGGGACAGGGAAGAGACCCAGTACTTC. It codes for CASSLGDREETQYF.

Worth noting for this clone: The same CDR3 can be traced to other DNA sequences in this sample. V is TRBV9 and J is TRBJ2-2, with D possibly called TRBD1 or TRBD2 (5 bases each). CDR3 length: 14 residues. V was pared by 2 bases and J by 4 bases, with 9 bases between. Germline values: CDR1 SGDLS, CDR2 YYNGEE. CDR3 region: CASSVGGGTGELFF. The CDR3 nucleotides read TGTGCCAGCAGCGTCGGTGGGGGCACCGGGGAGCTGTTTTTT.

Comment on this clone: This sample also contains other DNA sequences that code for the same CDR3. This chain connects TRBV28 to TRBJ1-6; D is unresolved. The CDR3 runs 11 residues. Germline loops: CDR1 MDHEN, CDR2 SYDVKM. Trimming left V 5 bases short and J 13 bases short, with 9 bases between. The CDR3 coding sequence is TGTGCCAGCAGTGACGGTGGCCCCCTCCACTTT. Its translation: CASSDGGPLHF. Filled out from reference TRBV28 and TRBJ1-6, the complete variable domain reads DVKVTQSSRYLVKRTGEKVFLECVQDMDHENMFWYRQDPGLGLRLIYFSYDVKMKEKGDIPEGYSVSREKKERFSLILESASTNQTSMYLCASSDGGPLHFGNGTRLTVT.

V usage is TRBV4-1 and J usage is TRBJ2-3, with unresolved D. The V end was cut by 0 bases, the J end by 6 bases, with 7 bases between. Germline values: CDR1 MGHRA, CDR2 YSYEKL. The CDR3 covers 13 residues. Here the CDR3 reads CASSQDFMDTQYF. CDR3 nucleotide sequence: TGCGCCAGCAGCCAAGATTTTATGGATACGCAGTATTTT.

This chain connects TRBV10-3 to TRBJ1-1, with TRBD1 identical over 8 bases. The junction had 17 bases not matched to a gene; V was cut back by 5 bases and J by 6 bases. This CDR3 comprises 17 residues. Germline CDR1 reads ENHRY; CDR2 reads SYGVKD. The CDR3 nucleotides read TGTGCCATCAGTAAGGTATCGGACAGGGCCCTGGTCCCTGAAGCTTTCTTT. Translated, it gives CAISKVSDRALVPEAFF.

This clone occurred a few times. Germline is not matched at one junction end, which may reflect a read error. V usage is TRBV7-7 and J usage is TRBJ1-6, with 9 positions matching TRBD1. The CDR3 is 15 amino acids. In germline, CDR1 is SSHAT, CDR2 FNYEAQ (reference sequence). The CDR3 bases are TGTGCTAGCAGCGCCGGGACAGGGCTAAATTCACCCCTCCACTTT. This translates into CASSAGTGLNSPLHF.

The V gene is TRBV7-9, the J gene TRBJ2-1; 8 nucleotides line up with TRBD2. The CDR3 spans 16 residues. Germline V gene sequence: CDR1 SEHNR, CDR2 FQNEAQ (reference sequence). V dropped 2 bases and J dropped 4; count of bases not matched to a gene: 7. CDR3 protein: CASSLYLAGNYNEQFF. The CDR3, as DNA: TGTGCCAGCAGCTTATACTTAGCGGGAAATTACAATGAGCAGTTCTTC.

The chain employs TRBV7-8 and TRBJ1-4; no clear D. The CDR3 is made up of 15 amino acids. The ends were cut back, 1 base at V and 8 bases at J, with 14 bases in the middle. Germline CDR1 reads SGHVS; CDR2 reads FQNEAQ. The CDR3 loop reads CASSLGAGYYEKLFF. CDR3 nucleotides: TGTGCCAGCAGCTTAGGAGCCGGGTACTACGAAAAACTGTTTTTT. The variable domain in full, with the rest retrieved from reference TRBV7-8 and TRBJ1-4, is GAGVSQSPRYKVAKRGQDVALRCDPISGHVSLFWYQQALGQGPEFLTYFQNEAQLDKSGLPSDRFFAERPEGSVSTLKIQRTQQEDSAVYLCASSLGAGYYEKLFFGSGTQLSVL.

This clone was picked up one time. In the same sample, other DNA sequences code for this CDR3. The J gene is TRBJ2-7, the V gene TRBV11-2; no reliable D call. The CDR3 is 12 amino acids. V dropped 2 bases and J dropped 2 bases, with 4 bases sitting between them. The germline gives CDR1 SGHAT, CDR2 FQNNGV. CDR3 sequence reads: CASSLIAYEQYF. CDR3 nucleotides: TGTGCCAGCAGCTTAATCGCCTACGAGCAGTACTTC.

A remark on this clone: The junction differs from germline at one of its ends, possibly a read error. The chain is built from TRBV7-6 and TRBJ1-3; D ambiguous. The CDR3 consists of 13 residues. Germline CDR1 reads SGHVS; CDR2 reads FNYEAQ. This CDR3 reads CASSIASGNTIYF. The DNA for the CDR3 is TGTGCCAGCAGCATAGCCTCTGGAAACACCATATATTTT. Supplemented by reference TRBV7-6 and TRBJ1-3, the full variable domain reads GAGVSQSPRYKVTKRGQDVALRCDPISGHVSLYWYRQALGQGPEFLTYFNYEAQQDKSGLPNDRFSAERPEGSISTLTIQRTEQRDSAMYRCASSIASGNTIYFGEGSWLTVV.

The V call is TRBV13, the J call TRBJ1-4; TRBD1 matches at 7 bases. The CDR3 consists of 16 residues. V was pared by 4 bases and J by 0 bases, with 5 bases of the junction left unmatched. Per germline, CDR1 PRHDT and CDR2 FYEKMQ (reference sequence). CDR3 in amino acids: CASSWGQPATNEKLFF. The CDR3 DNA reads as TGTGCCAGCAGCTGGGGACAGCCTGCAACTAATGAAAAACTGTTTTTT. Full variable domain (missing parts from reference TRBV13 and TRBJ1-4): AAGVIQSPRHLIKEKRETATLKCYPIPRHDTVYWYQQGPGQDPQFLISFYEKMQSDKGSIPDRFSAQQFSDYHSELNMSSLELGDSALYFCASSWGQPATNEKLFFGSGTQLSVL.

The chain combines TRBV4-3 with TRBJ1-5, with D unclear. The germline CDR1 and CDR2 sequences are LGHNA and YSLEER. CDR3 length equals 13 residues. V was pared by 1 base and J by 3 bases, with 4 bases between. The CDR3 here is CASSQGYNQPQHF. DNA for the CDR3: TGCGCCAGCAGCCAAGGCTACAATCAGCCCCAGCATTTT.